A single T cell receptor beta chain is shown here with its context. CDR3 length: 16 amino acids. Germline CDR1 and CDR2: SGHAT and FQNNGV. The V gene end was trimmed by 4 bases and the J gene end by 3 bases; junction bases not matched to a gene: 8. The data were taken from a study of blood T cell repertoires in COVID-19. Study as a whole: Collection of acute and convalescent COVID-19 samples took place in the United States, Italy and Spain. Sample material is recorded as cDNA or gDNA derived from T cells, B-cell-depleted T cells, or PBMCs.

Original data processing: Estimated nucleated cell counts came from reference gene primer amplification. Here immunoSEQ multiplex PCR was the method, and the copy in TCRdb shows in-frame clones only, minus some. V, J and clone size derive from that table, while D and trimming were established from the DNA sequence. The table includes 95,000 to 150,000 clones, roughly 82% detected once. The TCR was taken from a human donor in a cohort sampled during active COVID-19. The V call is TRBV11-2, the J call TRBJ2-7; 11 nucleotides agree with TRBD2. The sequencing input was peripheral blood. The CDR3 nucleotides are TGTGCCAGCAGCTCCACTAGCGGGAGTGTGATCTACGAGCAGTACTTC. Amino acids: CASSSTSGSVIYEQYF.